This TCR beta chain was sequenced during a study of cytomegalovirus exposure and HLA in healthy donors. On the study more broadly: Among 150 million to 200 million T cells, an earlier analysis found roughly 110 million unique TCR beta sequences. Genotyping of 398 donors showed that about 79% belonged to the Caucasian-associated ancestry cluster. Study-level results: It was 150 to 200 TCR beta chains that were listed as cytomegalovirus-associated.

The PCR made use of 60 Vbeta and 13 Jbeta primers. The repertoire was sequenced with immunoSEQ multiplex PCR; TCRdb's copy has only in-frame clones and lacks some. The sample contains over 200,000 clones, roughly 82% of which appear only once. Turning to this clone: Its cognate antigen is unknown. One junction end disagrees with the germline gene, perhaps due to a read error.

This CDR3 has 14 residues. Germline V lookup: CDR1 SGHVS, CDR2 FNYEAQ. Sequenced: PBMCs. This receptor was obtained from a woman between 40 and 50 years old in good health and CMV-seropositive. The rearrangement uses TRBV7-6 and TRBJ2-7, with 7 bases that match TRBD1. The CDR3 reads CASSLTHRDSLWNF. DNA for the CDR3: TGTGCCAGCAGCTTAACACACCGGGACAGCCTTTGGAACTTC.